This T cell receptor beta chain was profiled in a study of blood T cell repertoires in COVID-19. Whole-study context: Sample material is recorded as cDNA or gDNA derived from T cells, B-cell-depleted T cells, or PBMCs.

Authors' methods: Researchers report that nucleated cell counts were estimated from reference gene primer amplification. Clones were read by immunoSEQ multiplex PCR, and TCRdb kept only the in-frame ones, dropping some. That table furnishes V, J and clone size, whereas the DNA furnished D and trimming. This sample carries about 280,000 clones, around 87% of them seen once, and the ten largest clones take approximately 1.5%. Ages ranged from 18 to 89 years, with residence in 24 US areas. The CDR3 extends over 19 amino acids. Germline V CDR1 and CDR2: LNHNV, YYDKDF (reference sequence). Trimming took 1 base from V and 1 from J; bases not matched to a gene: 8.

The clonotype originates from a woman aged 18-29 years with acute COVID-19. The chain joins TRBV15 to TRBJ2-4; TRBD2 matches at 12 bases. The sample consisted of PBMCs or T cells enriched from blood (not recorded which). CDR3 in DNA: TGTGCCACCAGCAGAGTTTCGCTAGCGGGAGGGCCGGCCAAAAACATTCAGTACTTC. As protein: CATSRVSLAGGPAKNIQYF.